A selection of T cell receptor beta chains follows, all from one sample in a study of read filtering for tumor transcriptome and immune sequencing. MiXCR, run by TCRdb on the reads, gives a single entry per CDR3 protein. The table shows some 41,000 distinct CDR3 sequences, with 12% occurring only once. The sequenced sample consisted of a population of CD138-negative cells sorted from bone marrow. Receptor source: a donor at least 40 years old with multiple myeloma. Both conserved end residues are part of each CDR3. A D gene is named only where the DNA matches it firmly. Clone size appears in some rows only: once, few, many, or a class for an expanded clone.

TRBV12-3/TRBV12-4,many,-,TRBJ2-2,CASSRPRGSTGELFF,TGTGCCAGCAGTAGACCCCGGGGGAGCACCGGGGAGCTGTTTTTT
TRBV20-1,many,-,TRBJ1-1,CSAKIPRVTEAFF,TGCAGTGCTAAAATCCCGAGGGTCACTGAAGCTTTCTTT
TRBV7-2,many,-,TRBJ2-7,CASSLVPRRMEQYF,TGTGCCAGCAGCTTAGTCCCCCGTCGTATGGAGCAGTACTTC
TRBV29-1,many,TRBD1,TRBJ2-5,CSAFRQGGETQYF,TGCAGCGCCTTCCGACAGGGGGGCGAGACCCAGTACTTC
TRBV20-1,many,-,TRBJ2-1,CSARDLMRTGSYNEQFF,TGCAGTGCTAGAGATCTTATGAGGACGGGCTCCTACAATGAGCAGTTCTTC
TRBV19,many,TRBD2,TRBJ2-1,CASIGTSGGSSYNEQFF,TGTGCCAGTATCGGGACTAGCGGGGGCAGCTCCTACAATGAGCAGTTCTTC
TRBV20-1,many,TRBD1,TRBJ1-2,CSAPRQGARGYTF,TGCAGTGCTCCTCGACAGGGGGCACGGGGCTACACCTTC
TRBV6-6,many,-,TRBJ1-1,CASSWSTEAFF,TGTGCCAGCAGTTGGAGCACTGAAGCTTTCTTT
TRBV19,medium-sized,TRBD1,TRBJ2-1,CASGQATYNEQFF,TGTGCCAGTGGACAGGCCACCTACAATGAGCAGTTCTTC
TRBV19,few,-,TRBJ2-3,CATSHTQYF,TGTGCCACATCGCATACGCAGTATTTT
TRBV13,many,-,TRBJ2-7,CASSGRDRREQYF,TGTGCCAGCAGCGGCCGGGACCGTCGCGAGCAGTACTTC
TRBV5-6,many,-,TRBJ2-1,CASSLVGRGVLEQFF,TGTGCCAGCAGCTTGGTTGGACGTGGCGTCTTGGAGCAGTTCTTC
TRBV7-2,many,TRBD2,TRBJ2-7,CASSRTSGGAYEQYF,TGTGCCAGCAGCCGAACTAGCGGGGGGGCTTACGAGCAGTACTTC
TRBV6-1,-,-,TRBJ1-5,CASSSNGGGQHF,TGTGCCAGCAGTTCCAACGGGGGTGGCCAGCATTTT
TRBV5-1,many,-,TRBJ2-1,CASSFGDGLYNEQFF,TGCGCCAGCAGCTTCGGGGACGGACTCTACAATGAGCAGTTCTTC
TRBV6-1,many,-,TRBJ2-2,CAARAGRDTGELFF,TGTGCCGCCCGAGCAGGGCGGGACACCGGGGAGCTGTTTTTT
TRBV29-1,many,TRBD1,TRBJ1-1,CSVEGYRGSVNTEAFF,TGCAGCGTTGAGGGTTACAGGGGGAGCGTGAACACTGAAGCTTTCTTT
TRBV25-1,few,-,TRBJ2-7,CASSDRRTRPFF,TGTGCCAGCAGTGATCGCAGGACTCGCCCCTTCTTC
TRBV7-8,many,-,TRBJ2-6,CASSLDYLNVLTF,TGTGCCAGCAGCTTAGATTACCTTAACGTCCTGACTTTC
TRBV29-1,many,-,TRBJ2-7,CSVDQGGVGEQYF,TGCAGCGTGGACCAGGGGGGGGTAGGCGAGCAGTACTTC
TRBV7-2,-,-,TRBJ1-1,CASNLQSTEAFF,TGTGCCAGCAACTTGCAATCCACCGAAGCTTTCTTT
TRBV6-4,many,-,TRBJ2-2,CASRLGRNTGELFF,TGTGCCAGCCGACTTGGGCGGAACACCGGGGAGCTGTTTTTT
TRBV7-2,many,TRBD1,TRBJ2-6,CASSLRGPGANVLTF,TGTGCCAGCAGCCTCAGGGGGCCTGGGGCCAACGTCCTGACTTTC
TRBV5-1,many,TRBD1,TRBJ2-7,CASSRQGEGYEQYF,TGCGCCAGCAGTAGACAGGGTGAGGGCTACGAGCAGTACTTC
TRBV7-8,many,TRBD1,TRBJ2-5,CASSLADRRPETQYF,TGTGCCAGCAGCTTAGCGGACAGGAGACCGGAGACCCAGTACTTC
TRBV5-1,many,-,TRBJ2-2,CASSLNGGQPGELFF,TGCGCCAGCAGCCTGAACGGGGGGCAGCCCGGGGAGCTGTTTTTT
TRBV7-8,many,TRBD1,TRBJ1-1,CASSSTLRGRFAEAFF,TGTGCCAGCAGCTCCACCCTCAGGGGGCGATTCGCTGAAGCTTTCTTT
TRBV11-2,many,-,TRBJ2-7,CASSHGDSYEQYF,TGTGCCAGCAGCCACGGGGACTCCTACGAGCAGTACTTC
TRBV7-2,many,TRBD1,TRBJ1-5,CASSPGGAGQPQHF,TGTGCCAGCAGCCCAGGGGGCGCTGGGCAGCCCCAGCATTTT
TRBV3-1,many,-,TRBJ2-5,CASSQGQGGEETQYF,TGTGCCAGCAGCCAAGGACAGGGAGGAGAAGAGACCCAGTACTTC
TRBV6-1,many,-,TRBJ2-4,CASISLAKNIQYF,TGTGCCAGCATCTCGCTAGCCAAAAACATTCAGTACTTC
TRBV6-4,many,-,TRBJ2-1,CASSDHNEQFF,TGTGCCAGCAGTGACCACAATGAGCAGTTCTTC
TRBV3-1,many,TRBD2,TRBJ2-7,CASTPGLATYEQYF,TGTGCCAGCACCCCGGGACTAGCAACCTACGAGCAGTACTTC
TRBV10-3,few,TRBD1,TRBJ1-3,CAIKGTGASGNTIYF,TGTGCCATCAAAGGGACAGGGGCCTCTGGAAACACCATATATTTT
TRBV7-3,many,-,TRBJ2-3,CASSLSGPGGGTDTQYF,TGTGCCAGCAGCTTAAGCGGTCCCGGCGGGGGCACAGATACGCAGTATTTT
TRBV3-1,many,TRBD1,TRBJ2-2,CASSGTGATGELFF,TGTGCCAGCAGTGGGACAGGCGCGACCGGGGAGCTGTTTTTT
TRBV29-1,many,-,TRBJ1-1,CMIVRNTEAFF,TGCATGATTGTAAGGAACACTGAAGCTTTCTTT
TRBV11-2,many,-,TRBJ1-1,CASSLGPVARTEAFF,TGTGCCAGCAGCTTAGGACCAGTGGCAAGGACTGAAGCTTTCTTT
TRBV7-2,many,TRBD1,TRBJ2-2,CASSLSTGAGELFF,TGTGCCAGCAGCTTGTCTACAGGGGCCGGGGAGCTGTTTTTT
TRBV21-1,many,-,TRBJ2-6,CALLRTGGSGANVLTF,TGTGCCCTTCTGAGGACAGGGGGCTCTGGGGCCAACGTCCTGACTTTC
TRBV20-1,many,TRBD1,TRBJ1-4,CSASRDRGREKLFF,TGCAGTGCTAGCCGGGACAGGGGTCGTGAAAAACTGTTTTTT
TRBV29-1,many,-,TRBJ1-4,CSVVSAGAEKLFF,TGCAGCGTTGTTAGTGCTGGGGCAGAAAAACTGTTTTTT
TRBV5-1,many,-,TRBJ1-1,CASSRTAMNTEAFF,TGCGCCAGCAGTCGGACAGCCATGAACACTGAAGCTTTCTTT
TRBV5-1,many,-,TRBJ2-5,CASSLVGGQETQYF,TGCGCCAGCAGCTTGGTCGGGGGCCAAGAGACCCAGTACTTC
TRBV7-3,few,-,TRBJ2-1,CASSSYPNEQFF,TGTGCCAGCAGCTCTTACCCCAATGAGCAGTTCTTC
TRBV29-1,many,-,TRBJ1-1,CSVASGVTAFF,TGCAGCGTGGCCTCAGGGGTTACGGCTTTCTTT
TRBV7-6,many,-,TRBJ2-1,CASSLEGDAQFF,TGTGCCAGCAGCTTAGAGGGGGATGCGCAGTTCTTC
TRBV7-6,-,-,TRBJ2-5,CASSLAGKETQYF,TGTGCCAGCAGCTTAGCGGGGAAAGAGACCCAGTACTTC
TRBV29-1,-,-,TRBJ1-3,CSVLRTEDSGNTIYF,TGCAGCGTCCTCAGGACAGAAGATTCTGGAAACACCATATATTTT
TRBV12-5,many,TRBD1,TRBJ2-2,CASGLTGARTGELFF,TGTGCTAGTGGTTTGACAGGGGCTCGCACCGGGGAGCTGTTTTTT
TRBV11-2,many,TRBD2,TRBJ2-3,CASSRRTSGGDTQYF,TGTGCCAGCAGCAGACGGACTAGCGGGGGAGACACGCAGTATTTT
TRBV7-6,many,TRBD2,TRBJ2-1,CASSFTGGFYNEQFF,TGTGCCAGCAGCTTTACGGGGGGGTTCTACAATGAGCAGTTCTTC
TRBV6-6,many,-,TRBJ2-5,CAGRGWPAETQYF,TGTGCCGGGAGGGGGTGGCCCGCGGAGACCCAGTACTTC
TRBV11-2,few,TRBD2,TRBJ2-5,CASSLSGLAAQETQYF,TGTGCCAGCAGCTTATCGGGACTAGCGGCCCAAGAGACCCAGTACTTC